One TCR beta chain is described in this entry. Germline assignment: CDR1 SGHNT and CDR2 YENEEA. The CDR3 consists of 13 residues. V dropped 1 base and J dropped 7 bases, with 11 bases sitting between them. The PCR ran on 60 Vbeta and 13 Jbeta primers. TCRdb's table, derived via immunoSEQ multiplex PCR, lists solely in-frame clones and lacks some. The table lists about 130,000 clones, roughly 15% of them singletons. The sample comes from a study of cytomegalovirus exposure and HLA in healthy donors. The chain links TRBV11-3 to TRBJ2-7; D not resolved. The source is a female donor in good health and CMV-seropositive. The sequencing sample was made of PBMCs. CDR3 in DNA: TGTGCCAGCAGCTTAGGCCCTCAACGGGAGCAGTACTTC. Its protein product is CASSLGPQREQYF.